These T cell receptor beta chains were read from a single sample in a study of T cells in Graves' hyperthyroidism and ophthalmopathy. TCRdb fed the multiplex PCR reads into MiXCR, producing one record per CDR3 protein. The table shows around 350,000 distinct CDR3 sequences, with about 15% occurring only once. The sample comprised blood. The receptor set was obtained from a woman aged 30 to 39 with Graves' hyperthyroidism that later progressed to Graves' ophthalmopathy. CDR3s include the opening cysteine and the closing phenylalanine or tryptophan. The D gene is left open where the match is weak. Clone size is shown for a subset of rows, as once, few, many or a class of expanded clone.

TGTGCCAGCAGCCACACAGGACTAGCCGACTACAATGAGCAGTTCTTC CASSHTGLADYNEQFF TRBD2 TRBJ2-1 TRBV7-9 NA 16
TGTGCCAGCAGTTTAGTCAACGAGCAGTACTTC CASSLVNEQYF NA TRBJ2-7 TRBV28 many 11
TGCAGTGCTAGGAGCAGGGGAACTCGTCCCGAAGCTTTCTTT CSARSRGTRPEAFF NA TRBJ1-1 TRBV20-1 NA 14
TGTGCCAGTAACTCTGACCCGGGGTACACTGAAGCTTTCTTT CASNSDPGYTEAFF NA TRBJ1-1 TRBV19 few 14
TGTGCCAGTAGTATGGGGGTCTACAATCAGCCCCAGCATTTT CASSMGVYNQPQHF NA TRBJ1-5 TRBV19 NA 14
TGTGCCAGCAGTTTAAAGGGACAGGGATACGAGCAGTACTTC CASSLKGQGYEQYF TRBD1 TRBJ2-7 TRBV27 NA 14
TGTGCCAGCAGCGGGGACTCTCGCGGGTTCTATGGCTACACCTTC CASSGDSRGFYGYTF NA TRBJ1-2 TRBV7-9 NA 15
TGTGCCAGCAGCTTTATGCCACAAGAGACCCAGTACTTC CASSFMPQETQYF NA TRBJ2-5 TRBV7-6 NA 13
TGTGCCACCAGCACGGGACAGGGGGCGAGACAGCCCCAGCATTTT CATSTGQGARQPQHF TRBD1 TRBJ1-5 TRBV15 many 15
TGTGCCAGCACCACCCCAGTGATGAACACTGAAGCTTTCTTT CASTTPVMNTEAFF NA TRBJ1-1 TRBV6-2/TRBV6-3 many 14
TGCAGCGTTGAAGTTGGGACAGCTTACGAGCAGTACTTC CSVEVGTAYEQYF TRBD1 TRBJ2-7 TRBV29-1 few 13
TGTGCCAGCAGCTTATATCTAGCGGGATACACAGATACGCAGTATTTT CASSLYLAGYTDTQYF TRBD2 TRBJ2-3 TRBV7-9 NA 16
TGTGCCTGGAAAGCCGGGCCCGGAGACACCGGGGAGCTGTTTTTT CAWKAGPGDTGELFF NA TRBJ2-2 TRBV30 many 15
TGTGCCACCAGCAAGGACAGGGATGCCGGGGAGCTGTTTTTT CATSKDRDAGELFF TRBD1 TRBJ2-2 TRBV15 few 14
TGTGCCAGCAGAGTCCCGGGACAGGGGACGAATTCACCCCTCCACTTT CASRVPGQGTNSPLHF TRBD1 TRBJ1-6 TRBV28 many 16
TGCAGTGCCTTAAGGTCGGACAGGGGAAAAGAGCAGTACTTC CSALRSDRGKEQYF TRBD1 TRBJ2-7 TRBV20-1 many 14
TGTGTCAGCAGCCCGGACTATTACGAGCAGTACTTC CVSSPDYYEQYF NA TRBJ2-7 TRBV7-9 many 12
TGTGCCAGCAGCTTTCGGACTAGCGGGGGCCATTACACCGGGGAGCTGTTTTTT CASSFRTSGGHYTGELFF TRBD2 TRBJ2-2 TRBV7-6 NA 18
TGTGCCAGCAGTCCCAGGGGGGGAGTAGATCATGAGCAGTTCTTC CASSPRGGVDHEQFF NA TRBJ2-1 TRBV28 NA 15
TGTGCCAGCAGCTTAGACGGGGGGTATCAGCCCCAGCATTTT CASSLDGGYQPQHF NA TRBJ1-5 TRBV12-3/TRBV12-4 few 14
TGTGCCAGCAGTCCCCTTGGGCCCTCCCACTACGAGCAGTACTTC CASSPLGPSHYEQYF NA TRBJ2-7 TRBV28 NA 15
TGTGCCAGCGCCGAGGGACTGAACTACGAGCAGTACTTC CASAEGLNYEQYF NA TRBJ2-7 TRBV27 many 13
TGCAGTGCTAGGGGGGGACAGGAGAATCAGCCCCAGCATTTT CSARGGQENQPQHF TRBD1 TRBJ1-5 TRBV20-1 many 14
TGCAGTGCTAGAGATGGGGGGACAGGGGGAAACGTCCTGACTTTC CSARDGGTGGNVLTF TRBD1 TRBJ2-6 TRBV20-1 many 15
TGCGCCAGCAGCGGCGGACGGCCAGACTATGGCTACACCTTC CASSGGRPDYGYTF NA TRBJ1-2 TRBV5-1 few 14
TGTGCCAGCAGCCTCGACAGGGATGAAAAACTGTTTTTT CASSLDRDEKLFF TRBD1 TRBJ1-4 TRBV2 many 13
TGTGCCAGCAGCGCGCGGTGGGCGAGCACAGATACGCAGTATTTT CASSARWASTDTQYF NA TRBJ2-3 TRBV7-9 NA 15
TGCGCCAGCAGCCGAACAACAGACAGCGCCTACGAGCAGTACTTC CASSRTTDSAYEQYF NA TRBJ2-7 TRBV5-1 NA 15
TGCAGCGTTGAATTTCAGTATGGCTACACCTTC CSVEFQYGYTF NA TRBJ1-2 TRBV29-1 many 11
TGTGCCAGCAGCACAACCGGGACAGGGTCCTACGAGCAGTACTTC CASSTTGTGSYEQYF TRBD1 TRBJ2-7 TRBV7-9 few 15
TGCGCCAGCAGCCAAAAGGAGGGGCCTCCTGGCTACACCTTC CASSQKEGPPGYTF NA TRBJ1-2 TRBV4-1 NA 14
TGCAGTGCCCTATTCCCGGGGGGCGGTCAGCCCCAGCATTTT CSALFPGGGQPQHF NA TRBJ1-5 TRBV20-1 few 14
TGTGCCAGCAGCCCAAAGCCGGGGCGCGCCACCTACGAGCAGTACTTC CASSPKPGRATYEQYF NA TRBJ2-7 TRBV5-6 few 16
TGTGCCAGCAGCTTAGGTCCCTCTTTTCGTCCAGGACAGGGGCTAACCGGGGAGCTGTTTTTT CASSLGPSFRPGQGLTGELFF TRBD1 TRBJ2-2 TRBV11-2 NA 21
TGTGCCAGCAGCTTAGAGGTTGCCAATGAGCAGTTCTTC CASSLEVANEQFF NA TRBJ2-1 TRBV7-8 many 13
TGTGCCAGCAGTTACAATCGACAGGGCAAGGGTAGGGAAAAACTGTTTTTT CASSYNRQGKGREKLFF TRBD1 TRBJ1-4 TRBV6-2/TRBV6-3 NA 17
TGTGCCAGCAGTTGGCCGGGAGGGGTTGGCGCAGATACGCAGTATTTT CASSWPGGVGADTQYF TRBD2 TRBJ2-3 TRBV28 many 16